The 7 T cell receptor beta chains reported below all come from one sample, sequenced in a study of shared clonotypes between healthy human individuals. The data were produced by immunoSEQ multiplex PCR, yet TCRdb's version contains in-frame clones alone and is incomplete. Among under 750,000 clones listed, 72% were seen once. Input material: memory CD4+ T cells sorted from blood. Subset of the sample: CD45RA-negative fraction. These receptors were obtained from a young woman in good health.

V usage is TRBV9 and J usage is TRBJ2-5; the D is unclear. The J call may be in error: the DNA end matches TRBJ2-7 better. From germline, CDR1 is SGDLS and CDR2 YYNGEE. This CDR3 has 11 amino acids. DNA for the CDR3: TGTGCCAGCAGCGCCCTCTACGAGCAGTACTTC. The encoded protein is CASSALYEQYF.

The gene calls are TRBV5-5 and TRBJ1-5, with a possible D match to TRBD1 (6 bases). The germline CDR1 and CDR2 sequences are SGHKS and YYEKEE (reference sequence). This CDR3 has 17 amino acids. V lost 0 bases to trimming and J lost 0 bases, with 13 bases between them. CDR3 loop: CASSLVRDTDSNQPQHF. As DNA, the CDR3 is TGTGCCAGCAGCTTGGTCAGGGACACCGATAGCAATCAGCCCCAGCATTTT. Full variable domain (rest looked up from reference TRBV5-5 and TRBJ1-5): DAGVTQSPTHLIKTRGQQVTLRCSPISGHKSVSWYQQVLGQGPQFIFQYYEKEERGRGNFPDRFSARQFPNYSSELNVNALLLGDSALYLCASSLVRDTDSNQPQHFGDGTRLSIL.

V usage is TRBV10-2 and J usage is TRBJ1-1, with D perhaps matching TRBD1 (6 bases). The germline V gene encodes CDR1 WSHSY and CDR2 SAAADI. Trimming cost V 9 bases and J 2 bases, with 25 bases left between them. This CDR3 has 17 amino acids. For the CDR3, the DNA is TGCGCCAGTAAGCTCAGTCTCGGACGGGGGCTTAACACTGAAGCTTTCTTT. It encodes CASKLSLGRGLNTEAFF.

The rearrangement links TRBV14 to TRBJ1-4; D is uncertain. CDR3 length: 16 residues. Trimming stripped 1 base from V and 0 bases from J, with 9 bases between. Germline V gene data show CDR1 as SGHDN and CDR2 as FVKESK. The CDR3 is CASSQADFSTNEKLFF. The DNA of the CDR3 is TGTGCCAGCAGCCAAGCGGACTTTTCAACTAATGAAAAACTGTTTTTT.

This chain connects TRBV7-3 to TRBJ2-3; 8 bases map to TRBD2. This CDR3 has 12 residues. The ends lost 5 bases at V and 11 bases at J; junction bases unmatched: 6. CDR1 is SGHTA and CDR2 is FQGTGA in the germline V gene. CDR3 DNA sequence: TGTGCCAGCAGCAGCCCCGGGACTAGGCAGTATTTT. Amino acid sequence: CASSSPGTRQYF. Together with reference TRBV7-3 and TRBJ2-3, the CDR3 gives the full variable domain: GAGVSQTPSNKVTEKGKYVELRCDPISGHTALYWYRQSLGQGPEFLIYFQGTGAADDSGLPNDRFFAVRPEGSVSTLKIQRTERGDSAVYLCASSSPGTRQYFGPGTRLTVL.

This clone was seen ten or more times. Other DNA sequences in this specimen translate into the identical CDR3. The V and J genes are TRBV19 and TRBJ2-7; possibly TRBD1 or TRBD2 for D (5 bases each). The germline gives CDR1 LNHDA, CDR2 SQIVND (reference sequence). CDR3 size: 13 residues. V lost 3 bases, J lost 1 base, and 7 bases lay in between. The CDR3 sequence is CASSIWGSYEQYF. The CDR3 coding sequence is TGTGCCAGTAGTATCTGGGGGTCCTACGAGCAGTACTTC.

This chain connects TRBV29-1 to TRBJ2-1; 13 bases fit TRBD2. The CDR3 has 15 residues. Looked up from germline, CDR1 is SQVTM and CDR2 is ANQGSEA. The V and J ends lost 6 bases and 9 bases, in that order; junction bases with no gene match: 11. The CDR3 DNA reads TGCAGCGTAACCGGGACTAGCGGGAATTGGGGTGAGCAGTTCTTC. It specifies CSVTGTSGNWGEQFF.